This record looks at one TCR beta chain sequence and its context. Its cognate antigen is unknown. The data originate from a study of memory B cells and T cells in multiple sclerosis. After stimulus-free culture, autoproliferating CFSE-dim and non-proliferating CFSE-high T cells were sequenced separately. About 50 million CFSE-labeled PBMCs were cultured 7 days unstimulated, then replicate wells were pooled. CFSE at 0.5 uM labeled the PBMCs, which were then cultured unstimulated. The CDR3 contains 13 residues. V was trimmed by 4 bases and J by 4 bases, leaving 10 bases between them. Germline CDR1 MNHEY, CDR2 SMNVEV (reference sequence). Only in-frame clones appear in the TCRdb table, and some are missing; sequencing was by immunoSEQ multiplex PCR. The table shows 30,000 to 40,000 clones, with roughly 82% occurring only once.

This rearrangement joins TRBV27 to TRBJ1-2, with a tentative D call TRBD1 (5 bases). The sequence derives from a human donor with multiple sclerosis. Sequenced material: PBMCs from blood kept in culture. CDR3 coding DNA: TGTGCCAGCAGTTGGGGACGGTTCTATGGCTACACCTTC. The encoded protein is CASSWGRFYGYTF.